This T cell receptor (beta chain) is drawn from a study of cytomegalovirus exposure and HLA in healthy donors. Study as a whole: There were some 81 million unique TCRs (from HLA-typed donors) in an early data release.

A multiplex PCR was run with 60 Vbeta primers and 13 Jbeta primers. Data came from immunoSEQ multiplex PCR; TCRdb stores just in-frame clones and leaves some out. The repertoire holds about 160,000 clones, with approximately 81% as singletons. Points from the study as a whole: HLA-A and HLA-B allele assignments for most subjects were reportedly predicted accurately using TCR beta sequences. TCR beta chains numbering some 150 were designated cytomegalovirus-associated.

Comment on this clone: What it binds is unknown.

The specimen sequenced was PBMCs. The sequence was obtained from a man aged 18-30 years in good health and CMV-seronegative.

CDR3 region: CASSLLDSSTAEAFF. CDR3 bases: TGTGCCAGCAGCTTATTGGACAGCTCCACCGCTGAAGCTTTCTTT. The chain joins TRBV7-3 to TRBJ1-1, with a tentative D call TRBD1 (6 bases). Trimming left V 2 bases short and J 6 bases short, with 16 bases between. This CDR3 has 15 residues. The germline V gene encodes CDR1 SGHTA and CDR2 FQGTGA. Variable domain in full (rest from reference TRBV7-3 and TRBJ1-1): GAGVSQTPSNKVTEKGKYVELRCDPISGHTALYWYRQSLGQGPEFLIYFQGTGAADDSGLPNDRFFAVRPEGSVSTLKIQRTERGDSAVYLCASSLLDSSTAEAFFGQGTRLTVV.